This is a list of T cell receptor beta chains from one sample in a study of blood T cell repertoires in COVID-19. Profiled with immunoSEQ multiplex PCR; TCRdb holds only in-frame clones, not every one. The sample holds about 180,000 clones, around 80% seen once. Sequencing was performed on PBMCs or T cells enriched from blood (not recorded which). Receptors originate from a man aged 55 to 70 who had been exposed to COVID-19. Each CDR3 is given with its conserved first and last residue. The D gene is left open where the match is weak. The listing skips clone size in some rows; elsewhere it reads once, few, many or a size class.

DNA	CDR3	D	V	J	size
TGTGCCAGCATGGAAGCGGGAGGGACGAGTAAGCAGTACTTC	CASMEAGGTSKQYF	.	TRBV21-1	TRBJ2-7	.
TGCGCCAGCAGTCACCCCCTCTCGGACAGGGAACCCTACGAGCAGTACTTC	CASSHPLSDREPYEQYF	TRBD1	TRBV23-1	TRBJ2-7	.
TGCGCCAGCAGCTTGGGGGGACTAGCGGGCTTTTACAATGAGCAGTTCTTC	CASSLGGLAGFYNEQFF	TRBD2	TRBV5-1	TRBJ2-1	.
TGCAGCGTTTCAGTAACTAGTCGGCAGTACTTC	CSVSVTSRQYF	.	TRBV29-1	TRBJ2-7	.
TGTGCCAGCAGCTTCGATATCCGACAAGAAGCTTTCTTT	CASSFDIRQEAFF	.	TRBV11-3	TRBJ1-1	.
TGTGCCAGCTCACCACCTGCTGGACAGCTGAACACTGAAGCTTTCTTT	CASSPPAGQLNTEAFF	.	TRBV18	TRBJ1-1	.
TGTGCCTGGAGTCTATGGGGGGGTGGTTCACCCCTCCACTTT	CAWSLWGGGSPLHF	.	TRBV30	TRBJ1-6	.
TGTGCCAGCAGCTCCGGGACTAGCGGGTACAATGAGCAGTTCTTC	CASSSGTSGYNEQFF	TRBD2	TRBV9	TRBJ2-1	.
TGCGCCAGCAGTGAGTCCCCCGCGGGAGGCAATGAGCAGTTCTTC	CASSESPAGGNEQFF	TRBD2	TRBV10-1	TRBJ2-1	.
TGTGCCAGCAGCCTTCTTACGAGCGGTACCGGGGAGCTGTTTTTT	CASSLLTSGTGELFF	.	TRBV11-1	TRBJ2-2	.
TGTGCCAGCAGTCCGCGGACAGGGGTCACCTACGAGCAGTACTTC	CASSPRTGVTYEQYF	TRBD1	TRBV27	TRBJ2-7	few
TGCAGCGTCCAAGGACGGCAGGGTCGTAATGAGCAGTTCTTC	CSVQGRQGRNEQFF	.	TRBV29-1	TRBJ2-1	.
TGTGCCAGCAAGACAGGAGCTAATGAAAAACTGTTTTTT	CASKTGANEKLFF	.	TRBV6-5	TRBJ1-4	.
TGTGCCTACCTAGCGGGAGCCTACGAGCAGTACTTC	CAYLAGAYEQYF	TRBD2	TRBV30	TRBJ2-7	.
TGTGCCAGCTCACCAGCTCGACTAGCGGGAGGAAATGAGCAGTTCTTC	CASSPARLAGGNEQFF	TRBD2	TRBV18	TRBJ2-1	once
TGCGCCAGCAGCCAAGATCCCGCCAGGGGGTTTAGTGGCTACACCTTC	CASSQDPARGFSGYTF	TRBD1	TRBV4-3	TRBJ1-2	few
TGCGCCAGCAGCGGGACAGGGGTCATCACCGGGGAGCTGTTTTTT	CASSGTGVITGELFF	TRBD1	TRBV5-1	TRBJ2-2	.
TGTGCCAGCAGTTTTCGGCAGGGTGGGATCCAGCCCCAGCATTTT	CASSFRQGGIQPQHF	.	TRBV27	TRBJ1-5	.
TGTGCCAGCAGAGTGTTCGCGGATGGCTACACCTTC	CASRVFADGYTF	.	TRBV2	TRBJ1-2	few
TGTGCCAGCAAACTAGCGGGGAGATCCTACGAGCAGTACTTC	CASKLAGRSYEQYF	TRBD2	TRBV2	TRBJ2-7	.
TGTGCCAGCAGCCTACAGGGTTCCGGGGAGCTGTTTTTT	CASSLQGSGELFF	.	TRBV2	TRBJ2-2	.
TGTGCCTGGAGTACGGGGACAGGCTACGAGCAGTACTTC	CAWSTGTGYEQYF	TRBD1	TRBV30	TRBJ2-7	.
TGTGCCAGCAGCTTGGGGACAGGGGCCCAAAGGGCTTTCTTT	CASSLGTGAQRAFF	TRBD1	TRBV5-8	TRBJ1-1	once
TGTGCCTGGAGGGGGCGATCTAATGAAAAACTGTTTTTT	CAWRGRSNEKLFF	.	TRBV30	TRBJ1-4	.
TGTGCTAGTGGTTTGGTACAGCCCACCATATATTTT	CASGLVQPTIYF	.	TRBV12-5	TRBJ1-3	.
TGTGCCAGCTCACCCGGGGGGACCTTTTCGAGGTATTTT	CASSPGGTFSRYF	TRBD2	TRBV18	TRBJ2-3	.
TGTGCCAGCAGTACCGGGACAGGGAATTCACCCCTCCACTTT	CASSTGTGNSPLHF	TRBD1	TRBV6-6	TRBJ1-6	.
TGTGCCAGCAGCGTAGGGGCTAACTCCTACAATGAGCAGTTCTTC	CASSVGANSYNEQFF	.	TRBV9	TRBJ2-1	once
TGTGCCAGCAGCAGGACAGGGTCCTCCACCGGGGAGCTGTTTTTT	CASSRTGSSTGELFF	TRBD1	TRBV9	TRBJ2-2	.
TGTGCCAGCTCCCCGATAACTAGCGGGAGTGGCAATGAGCAGTTCTTC	CASSPITSGSGNEQFF	TRBD2	TRBV18	TRBJ2-1	few
TGCAGTGCTACCTTGTACACTGAAGCTTTCTTT	CSATLYTEAFF	.	TRBV20-1	TRBJ1-1	.
TGTGCCAGCAGGAAAGACAGGAACACCGGGGAGCTGTTTTTT	CASRKDRNTGELFF	.	TRBV2	TRBJ2-2	.
TGTGCCTGGAGTACGGGACAGGGGTTAGGTACGCAGTATTTT	CAWSTGQGLGTQYF	TRBD1	TRBV30	TRBJ2-3	.
TGTGCCACCACAGGGGGCAGAGACTATGGCTACACCTTC	CATTGGRDYGYTF	TRBD1	TRBV6-5	TRBJ1-2	few
TGTGCCAGCAGCGTAGAGGGGGCCAACACTGAAGCTTTCTTT	CASSVEGANTEAFF	TRBD1	TRBV9	TRBJ1-1	.
TGTGCCAGCAGTACCCCCCTTAGTAAAGGAGGGAACACAGATACGCAGTATTTT	CASSTPLSKGGNTDTQYF	.	TRBV2	TRBJ2-3	.
TGTGCCAGCAGCTTAGTGGGACTAGGTACAGAGCAGTACTTC	CASSLVGLGTEQYF	TRBD2	TRBV7-2	TRBJ2-7	.
TGTGCCAGTAGTATAGGTTCTAGCGGAGGGGTTTACGAGCAGTACTTC	CASSIGSSGGVYEQYF	TRBD2	TRBV19	TRBJ2-7	once
TGTGCCACCAGCCAGGACAGGGGGCCCTACGAGCAGTACTTC	CATSQDRGPYEQYF	TRBD1	TRBV15	TRBJ2-7	few
TGCGCCAGCAGCCAAGATCCCCGCGGGAGAGGGTCCTACGAGCAGTACTTC	CASSQDPRGRGSYEQYF	TRBD2	TRBV4-1	TRBJ2-7	.
TGTGCCAGCAGCAAGCCAACAGGGGACCAAGAGACCCAGTACTTC	CASSKPTGDQETQYF	TRBD1	TRBV5-4	TRBJ2-5	few
TGTGCCAGCAGTTCACCCCGGTCGGGAGAAGAGACCCAGTACTTC	CASSSPRSGEETQYF	.	TRBV6-5	TRBJ2-5	.
TGTGCCAGCAGCCAAGGACTAGCGGGATCTTACGAGCAGTACTTC	CASSQGLAGSYEQYF	TRBD2	TRBV11-3	TRBJ2-7	.
TGCGCCAGCAGCCAAGAATGGACAGGGGGCTATGGCTACACCTTC	CASSQEWTGGYGYTF	TRBD1	TRBV4-1	TRBJ1-2	few